The T cell receptor (beta chain) under discussion was sequenced for a study of blood T cell repertoires in COVID-19. Study-level information: The United States, Italy and Spain supplied acute and convalescent COVID-19 samples.

As processed by the authors: For nucleated cells, counts were estimated from reference gene primer amplification. Profiling relied on immunoSEQ multiplex PCR, and the TCRdb table lists in-frame clones only, not all of them. The V and J calls and clone size are taken from that table; D and trimming were inferred from the DNA. The sample includes approximately 84,000 clones, roughly 85% of them seen just once. V lost 5 bases to trimming and J lost 6 bases, with 17 bases between them. CDR3 length: 15 amino acids. The germline V gene has CDR1 LGHDT and CDR2 YNNKEL (reference sequence). The chain employs TRBV3-1 (or the pseudogene TRBV3-2) and TRBJ2-4; D may be TRBD2 (5 bases). This TCR derives from a human donor in a cohort sampled during active COVID-19. The specimen was peripheral blood. The CDR3 spells CASSSLGVKANIQYF. The CDR3 DNA reads TGTGCCAGCAGCTCTCTCGGGGTTAAGGCAAACATTCAGTACTTC.